Reported below is one TCR beta chain. Its antigen is still unknown. Blood, about 2.6 ml, was drawn per donor. UMIs were attached via template switching, each with a 6-nucleotide sample barcode. Each of TCRalpha and TCRbeta cDNA went through two nested PCRs, lasting around 15 and 10 cycles. TCRdb processed the 5' RACE reads again and assigns one entry to each CDR3 protein, with no DNA. The clone table shows 330,000 or so distinct CDR3 sequences, with the ten largest holding 2% to 2.5%. The germline V gene encodes CDR1 SQVTM and CDR2 ANQGSEA. This CDR3 has 14 residues. The data belong to a study of monozygotic twins with inflammatory bowel disease. Study results and limitations: A distinction between different T cell subtypes was not possible.

The sequence was collected from a human donor with ulcerative colitis or Crohn's disease, or a healthy co-twin of an affected twin (not recorded which). V usage is TRBV29-1 and J usage is TRBJ2-7; TCRdb's assignment of TRBD1 cannot be checked, as there is no DNA. Material for sequencing was blood. The CDR3: CSPVLTQGHYEQYF.